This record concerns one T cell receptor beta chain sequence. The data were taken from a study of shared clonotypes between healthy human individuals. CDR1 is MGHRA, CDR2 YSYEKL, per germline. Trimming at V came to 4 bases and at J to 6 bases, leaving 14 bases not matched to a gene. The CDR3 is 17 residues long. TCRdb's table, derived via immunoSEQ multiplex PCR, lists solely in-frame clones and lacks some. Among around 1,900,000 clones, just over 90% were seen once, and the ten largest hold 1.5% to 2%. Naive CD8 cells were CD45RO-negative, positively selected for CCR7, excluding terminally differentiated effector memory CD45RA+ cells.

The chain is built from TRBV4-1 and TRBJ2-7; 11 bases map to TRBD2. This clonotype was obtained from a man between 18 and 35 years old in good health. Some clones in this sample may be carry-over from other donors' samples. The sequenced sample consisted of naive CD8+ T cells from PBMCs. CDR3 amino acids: CASSLLMSGLAGPEQYF. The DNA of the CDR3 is TGCGCCAGCAGCCTTCTAATGAGCGGACTAGCGGGTCCCGAGCAGTACTTC.